Included here is one T cell receptor beta chain sequence, with context. Seattle enrolled patients during active infection and tracked them longitudinally. V lost 10 bases to trimming and J lost 4 bases, with 10 bases between them. The CDR3 covers 11 residues. Germline loops: CDR1 LNHDA, CDR2 SQIVND (reference sequence). The source of the sample is a study of blood T cell repertoires in COVID-19. Study-level background: Acute and convalescent COVID-19 samples came from the United States, Italy and Spain.

As originally analysed: Estimation of nucleated cell counts was performed using reference gene primer amplification. Profiling relied on immunoSEQ multiplex PCR, and the TCRdb table lists in-frame clones only, not all of them. Clone size and the V and J calls come from that table; the DNA yielded D and trimming. Found here are fewer than 250,000 clones, around four fifths of them singletons; the top ten hold about 11%. The genes are TRBV19 and TRBJ1-2, with unresolved D. The source of this sequence is an elderly woman with COVID-19, enrolled during active disease. Sequences were obtained from peripheral blood. The CDR3 DNA follows: TGTGCCACCCGAGCTGGCTATGGCTACACCTTC. Translating gives CATRAGYGYTF.